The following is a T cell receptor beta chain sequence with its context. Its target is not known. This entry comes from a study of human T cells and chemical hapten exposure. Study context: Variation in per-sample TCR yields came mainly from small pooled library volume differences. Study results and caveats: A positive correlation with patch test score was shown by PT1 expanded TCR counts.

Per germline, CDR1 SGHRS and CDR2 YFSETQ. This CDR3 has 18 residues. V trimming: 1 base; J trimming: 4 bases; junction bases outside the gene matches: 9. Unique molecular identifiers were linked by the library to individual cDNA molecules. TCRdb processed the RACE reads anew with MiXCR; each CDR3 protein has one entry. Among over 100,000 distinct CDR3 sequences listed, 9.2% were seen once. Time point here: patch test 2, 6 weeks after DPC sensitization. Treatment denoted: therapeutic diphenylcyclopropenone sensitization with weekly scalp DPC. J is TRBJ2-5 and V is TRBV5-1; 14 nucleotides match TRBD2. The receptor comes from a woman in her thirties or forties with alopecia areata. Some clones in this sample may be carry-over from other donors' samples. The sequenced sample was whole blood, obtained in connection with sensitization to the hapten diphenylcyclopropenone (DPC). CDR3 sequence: CASSLTSLTSGGGETQYF. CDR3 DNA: TGCGCCAGCAGCTTGACCTCCCTGACTAGCGGGGGGGGAGAGACCCAGTACTTC.